These T cell receptor beta chains were read from a single sample in a study of long-term antiretroviral therapy in people with HIV. The repertoire was sequenced with immunoSEQ multiplex PCR; TCRdb's copy has only in-frame clones and lacks some. The data show tens of thousands of clones, more than 85% seen once. The sequenced sample was unsorted PBMCs, obtained 3.1 years after starting antiretroviral therapy. The receptors shown here come from a young man with HIV. Both conserved end residues are part of each CDR3. The order of the fields is CDR3 protein, D gene, J gene, CDR3 length, V gene. A D gene is named only where the DNA matches it firmly.

CASSASGIYNEQFF	TRBD2	TRBJ2-1	14	TRBV6-5
CASSPSGRDIQYF	.	TRBJ2-4	13	TRBV18
CASLSEVAGGGNEQFF	TRBD2	TRBJ2-1	16	TRBV2
CAWSGPGTLVGEQYF	.	TRBJ2-7	15	TRBV30
CASGFWTGRGYTF	.	TRBJ1-2	13	TRBV12-5
CASSPIPKADNTEAFF	.	TRBJ1-1	16	TRBV18
CASRPTGVLINEQFF	.	TRBJ2-1	15	TRBV7-2
CASSQGTGYGYTF	.	TRBJ1-2	13	TRBV14
CASSLGVEETQYF	.	TRBJ2-5	13	TRBV7-6
CASARDLSSGNTIYF	.	TRBJ1-3	15	TRBV27
CASSRGLRYEQYF	.	TRBJ2-7	13	TRBV9
CASSQGGENYF	.	TRBJ1-3	11	TRBV6-5
CASSQSRLGGAGELFF	TRBD2	TRBJ2-2	16	TRBV7-3
CASSQASLAGSNSTDTQYF	TRBD2	TRBJ2-3	19	TRBV4-2
CSLGTDYGYTF	TRBD1	TRBJ1-2	11	TRBV20-1
CASSYLGHFYNEQFF	.	TRBJ2-1	15	TRBV6-5
CAWSWSSYNEQFF	.	TRBJ2-1	13	TRBV30
CAWSSQAGNTIYF	.	TRBJ1-3	13	TRBV30
CASNPGAGRHEQFF	.	TRBJ2-1	14	TRBV7-2
CASSYSRETQYF	.	TRBJ2-5	12	TRBV6-6
CASSFTSVGTGELFF	TRBD2	TRBJ2-2	15	TRBV7-2
CASNRGQDEKLFF	.	TRBJ1-4	13	TRBV4-1
CASSGQGNNGYTF	.	TRBJ1-2	13	TRBV5-1
CASSSLRDRLNTGELFF	TRBD1	TRBJ2-2	17	TRBV19
CAWNVVQGATGELFF	TRBD1	TRBJ2-2	15	TRBV30
CASRYGQGYGYTF	TRBD1	TRBJ1-2	13	TRBV13
CSVLGLHSAGELFF	.	TRBJ2-2	14	TRBV29-1
CASSLISGGATQYF	TRBD2	TRBJ2-5	14	TRBV7-2
CASELTSADYEQYF	TRBD2	TRBJ2-7	14	TRBV2
CASTRTSGADTQYF	TRBD2	TRBJ2-3	14	TRBV11-2
CASSPSGGGDNEQFF	TRBD2	TRBJ2-1	15	TRBV4-2
CASSDGSGNTIYF	.	TRBJ1-3	13	TRBV9
CASSFSQGLEKLFF	.	TRBJ1-4	14	TRBV11-3
CASSQERGGEKYGYTF	.	TRBJ1-2	16	TRBV4-3
CASSPKGWPYEQYF	.	TRBJ2-7	14	TRBV18
CASSQRTGWGGELFF	.	TRBJ2-2	15	TRBV5-4
CASSESTPNFYNEQFF	.	TRBJ2-1	16	TRBV10-1
CASSKTGLETQYF	TRBD1	TRBJ2-5	13	TRBV6-1
CASSIEPKTGKLFF	.	TRBJ1-4	14	TRBV19
CASGLGGRGTYEQYF	.	TRBJ2-7	15	TRBV12-5
CASSYSREQYF	.	TRBJ2-7	11	TRBV6-5
CASSRSRAADYEQYF	.	TRBJ2-7	15	TRBV6-5
CASSIGRTEAFF	.	TRBJ1-1	12	TRBV19
CASIGRPNTGELFF	.	TRBJ2-2	14	TRBV19
CASSQGPRRNRLTGELFF	.	TRBJ2-2	18	TRBV4-3
CASSADSSGANVLTF	.	TRBJ2-6	15	TRBV6-1
CATERGNTIYF	.	TRBJ1-3	11	TRBV19
CASSPGLAGGQYTGELFF	TRBD2	TRBJ2-2	18	TRBV5-5
CASTLTSGSTDTQYF	TRBD2	TRBJ2-3	15	TRBV27
CASTAGTHYGYTF	.	TRBJ1-2	13	TRBV6-5
CASSVDVAGVEVFTGELFF	.	TRBJ2-2	19	TRBV9
CASSKVGSHYGYTF	.	TRBJ1-2	14	TRBV21-1
CASSLEGGRNQPQHF	.	TRBJ1-5	15	TRBV4-1
CASSLSPGTVDTIYF	TRBD1	TRBJ1-3	15	TRBV27